These 24 T cell receptor beta chains were all obtained from the same sample, sequenced in a study of blood T cells in healthy people across ages. A sample-barcoded 5' primer and a J-beta primer mix were used in a second PCR of roughly 7 to 12 cycles. TCRdb recomputed calls from the 5' RACE reads with MiXCR, one row per CDR3 protein. Of just over 1 million distinct CDR3 sequences in the sample, under 45% were seen once. The source material was blood. The receptors shown here come from an older woman in good health.

V usage is TRBV6-6 and J usage is TRBJ2-1; 10 bases are shared with TRBD1. The germline V gene encodes CDR1 MNHNY and CDR2 SVGAGI (reference sequence). This CDR3 has 17 amino acids. Trimming removed 6 bases from V and 8 bases from J; junction bases left unmatched: 16. The CDR3 region is CASRFLDRGRWQDEQFF. The CDR3 DNA reads as TGTGCCAGCAGATTCCTCGACAGGGGGCGTTGGCAGGATGAGCAGTTCTTC.

V usage is TRBV10-3 and J usage is TRBJ2-6, with TRBD2 identical over 7 bases. CDR3 length equals 20 residues. CDR1 is ENHRY and CDR2 is SYGVKD in the germline V gene. V trimming: 3 bases; J trimming: 0 bases; junction bases outside the gene matches: 14. Here the CDR3 DNA reads TGTGCCATCAGTGACCCCGTGGGGGAGGGACGGCTCTCTGGGGCCAACGTCCTGACTTTC. Translating it yields CAISDPVGEGRLSGANVLTF.

This clonotype was counted between two and nine times. This rearrangement joins TRBV20-1 to TRBJ2-1; 9 bases are a match to TRBD2. Losses at the gene ends were 1 base for V and 4 bases for J; bases not matched to a gene: 14. The CDR3 loop spans 18 amino acids. CDR1 is DFQATT and CDR2 is SNEGSKA in the germline V gene (reference sequence). The CDR3 sequence is CSARALPGAGGSYNEQFF. The DNA for the CDR3 is TGCAGTGCTAGAGCCCTACCTGGAGCGGGAGGATCTTACAATGAGCAGTTCTTC.

Here the CDR3 reads CASSVGGMGDRFWNEQFF. In nucleotides, the CDR3 is TGTGCCAGCAGCGTAGGAGGGATGGGGGACAGGTTTTGGAATGAGCAGTTCTTC. The chain is built from TRBV9 and TRBJ2-1, with TRBD1 identical over 8 bases. Germline trimming cut 0 bases from V and 7 bases from J; bases unmatched to any gene: 15. The CDR3 runs to 18 residues. Germline V CDR1 and CDR2: SGDLS, YYNGEE.

This clonotype showed up just a few times. The chain uses TRBV13 and TRBJ2-7, with TRBD2 matching 10 bases. This CDR3 is 16 amino acids long. In germline, CDR1 is PRHDT, CDR2 FYEKMQ (reference sequence). Unmatched junction bases numbered 8, after V lost 4 bases and J lost 2 bases. CDR3 residues: CASSSISGRAPYEQYF. The CDR3 DNA reads TGTGCCAGCAGCTCCATCAGCGGGAGGGCCCCCTACGAGCAGTACTTC.

This clonotype was detected a few times. The V and J genes are TRBV5-1 and TRBJ2-3; TRBD2 aligns across 8 bases. This CDR3 spans 14 amino acids. The junction had 9 bases not matched to a gene; V was cut back by 4 bases and J by 8 bases. Germline lookup yields CDR1 SGHRS and CDR2 YFSETQ. The CDR3 loop reads CASSPVAGSGTQYF. Here the CDR3 DNA reads TGCGCCAGCAGCCCGGTAGCGGGATCTGGTACGCAGTATTTT. The full variable domain, its missing parts supplied by reference TRBV5-1 and TRBJ2-3, is KAGVTQTPRYLIKTRGQQVTLSCSPISGHRSVSWYQQTPGQGLQFLFEYFSETQRNKGNFPGRFSGRQFSNSRSEMNVSTLELGDSALYLCASSPVAGSGTQYFGPGTRLTVL.

This clonotype was detected only a few times. The V gene is TRBV12-3 or TRBV12-4, the J gene TRBJ2-7; D tentatively fits TRBD1 or TRBD2 (6 bases each). The CDR3 loop spans 13 amino acids. The V gene lost 3 bases and the J gene lost 5 bases, with 11 bases spanning the gap. The CDR3 spells CASSFIRGHEQYF. CDR3 DNA: TGTGCCAGCAGTTTCATCCGGGGGCACGAGCAGTACTTC.

The V and J genes are TRBV27 and TRBJ2-7, with a tentative D call TRBD2 (5 bases). This CDR3 spans 13 amino acids. V was trimmed by 8 bases and J by 2 bases, leaving 13 bases between them. Per germline, CDR1 MNHEY and CDR2 SMNVEV (reference sequence). CDR3 protein: CASGGPSPYEQYF. The CDR3 nucleotides are TGTGCCAGCGGCGGGCCCTCCCCCTACGAGCAGTACTTC.

This clonotype was observed a handful of times. The genes are TRBV3-1 and TRBJ2-4; 11 bases align to TRBD2. J gave up 13 bases and V 0 bases, and 17 bases lay outside the gene matches. This CDR3 has 18 residues. Germline loops: CDR1 LGHDT, CDR2 YNNKEL (reference sequence). Here the CDR3 DNA reads TGTGCCAGCAGCCAAGATCCTTCACTAGCGGGAGCCTCTTGGGAGCAGTACTTC. Encoded protein: CASSQDPSLAGASWEQYF. Full variable domain (outside the CDR3, taken from reference TRBV3-1 and TRBJ2-4): DTAVSQTPKYLVTQMGNDKSIKCEQNLGHDTMYWYKQDSKKFLKIMFSYNNKELIINETVPNRFSPKSPDKAHLNLHINSLELGDSAVYFCASSQDPSLAGASWEQYFGAGTRLSVL.

This clonotype was observed a handful of times. Here the CDR3 reads CASSVAVNTGELFF. The CDR3 bases are TGTGCCAGCAGTGTAGCCGTGAACACCGGGGAGCTGTTTTTT. This chain connects TRBV27 to TRBJ2-2, with D hard to call. The CDR3 loop spans 14 amino acids. CDR1 and CDR2 (germline): MNHEY, SMNVEV (reference sequence). V lost 5 bases, J lost 1 base, and 8 bases lay in between.

In its sample, this clonotype was seen a few times. V and J are TRBV3-1 and TRBJ2-7, with TRBD1 as a possible D gene (6 bases). The CDR3 runs 14 residues. Germline V gene data show CDR1 as LGHDT and CDR2 as YNNKEL (reference sequence). V was cut by 4 bases and J by 3 bases, with 13 bases left in between. The CDR3 DNA is TGTGCCAGCAGCCTATTCGAACAGGGCTACGAGCAGTACTTC. Translating gives CASSLFEQGYEQYF.

The V call is TRBV28, the J call TRBJ2-1; D perhaps matches TRBD2 (6 bases). Trimming cost V 7 bases and J 6 bases, with 19 bases left between them. The CDR3 has 15 residues. CDR1 is MDHEN, CDR2 SYDVKM, per germline. The CDR3 protein is CASTPFVGGRNEQFF. The CDR3 region has the DNA TGTGCCAGCACCCCCTTTGTGGGAGGTCGCAATGAGCAGTTCTTC.

The chain combines TRBV10-3 with TRBJ2-1, with TRBD2 matching over 9 bases. TRBJ2-7 matches the DNA end more closely, so the J call is doubtful. The CDR3 covers 15 residues. CDR1 is ENHRY and CDR2 is SYGVKD in the germline V gene. The CDR3 coding sequence is TGTGCCATCAGTACCGGGACTAGCAGCTACAATGAGCAGTACTTC. This codes for CAISTGTSSYNEQYF.

The CDR3: CASSPLSGSLNEQFF. CDR3 coding DNA: TGTGCCAGCAGTCCCCTTAGCGGGAGTCTCAATGAGCAGTTCTTC. J is TRBJ2-1 and V is TRBV27; 9 nucleotides agree with TRBD2. Germline assignment: CDR1 MNHEY and CDR2 SMNVEV (reference sequence). This CDR3 is built from 15 residues. The junction had 8 bases not matched to a gene; V was cut back by 5 bases and J by 6 bases.

The genes are TRBV24-1 and TRBJ1-2, with 9 bases matching TRBD1. The CDR3 has 15 amino acids. Germline V gene lookup returns CDR1 KGHDR and CDR2 SFDVKD. The J segment lost 4 bases and the V segment lost 5 bases, leaving 7 bases of the junction unmatched. The CDR3 protein is CATSAGTGYGYGYTF. CDR3 DNA: TGTGCCACCAGTGCCGGGACAGGGTATGGCTATGGCTACACCTTC.

V and J are TRBV29-1 and TRBJ2-7, with D possibly TRBD1 on 6 matching bases. Germline V CDR1 and CDR2: SQVTM, ANQGSEA. This CDR3 region has 13 residues. CDR3 bases: TGCAGTCCCAGACAGGATAGCTCCTACGAGCAGTACTTC. Residues: CSPRQDSSYEQYF.

Here the CDR3 reads CASSTPGLAGGPYEQYF. CDR3 DNA sequence: TGTGCCAGCAGTACTCCGGGACTAGCGGGAGGGCCTTACGAGCAGTACTTC. The J gene is TRBJ2-7, the V gene TRBV6-5; 16 bases are a match to TRBD2. Trimming took 5 bases from V and 4 from J; bases not matched to a gene: 8. The CDR3 sequence is 17 residues long. Per germline, CDR1 MNHEY and CDR2 SVGAGI.

The sample holds a few counts of this clonotype. J is TRBJ2-5 and V is TRBV4-2; D assignment may be TRBD1 or TRBD2 (6 bases each). V gave up 0 bases and J gave up 1 base, with 15 bases separating them. CDR3 size: 17 residues. From germline, CDR1 is LGHNA and CDR2 YNFKEQ. CDR3 amino acids: CASSQEGGHRPQETQYF. The CDR3 DNA follows: TGTGCCAGCAGCCAAGAGGGGGGACATCGGCCCCAAGAGACCCAGTACTTC.

The V gene is TRBV5-1, the J gene TRBJ2-1; D unresolved. CDR3 length equals 16 residues. V lost 0 bases to trimming and J lost 0 bases, with 10 bases between them. Germline loops: CDR1 SGHRS, CDR2 YFSETQ. The DNA for the CDR3 is TGCGCCAGCAGCTTGGGGCACGGCCTCTCCTACAATGAGCAGTTCTTC. It is translated as CASSLGHGLSYNEQFF.

This clonotype was seen at least ten times. This chain uses TRBV5-1 with TRBJ2-5; 10 nucleotides agree with TRBD2. Germline values: CDR1 SGHRS, CDR2 YFSETQ. The V gene end was trimmed by 3 bases and the J gene end by 11 bases; junction bases not matched to a gene: 10. This CDR3 has 14 amino acids. The CDR3 region has the DNA TGCGCCAGCAGCTGGGGACTAGCGACGGAAGAGCAGTACTTC. Its translation is CASSWGLATEEQYF.

The rearrangement links TRBV12-3 or TRBV12-4 to TRBJ2-1, with a tentative D call TRBD2 (6 bases). The J call may be mistaken, given a closer DNA end match to TRBJ2-7. CDR3 length: 14 residues. The CDR3 coding sequence is TGTGCCAGCAGCCGGGACTTCTCCTACAATGAGCAGTACTTC. Protein product: CASSRDFSYNEQYF.

The V gene is TRBV12-3 or TRBV12-4, the J gene TRBJ2-5; 14 nucleotides agree with TRBD2. With 1 base clipped from V and 5 bases from J, the junction kept 9 bases outside the gene matches. This CDR3 is 18 amino acids long. CDR3 nucleotides: TGTGCCAGCAGTTTAGTGTCGGGACTAGCGGGAGCAGGGGAGACCCAGTACTTC. As protein: CASSLVSGLAGAGETQYF.

This sequence joins TRBV12-3 or TRBV12-4 and TRBJ1-2; 8 positions agree with TRBD1. Unmatched junction bases numbered 14, after V lost 7 bases and J lost 4 bases. The length of the CDR3 is 16 residues. The CDR3 reads CASTSSGDRSSYGYTF. The CDR3 DNA follows: TGTGCCAGCACCTCTAGCGGGGACAGGAGTTCCTATGGCTACACCTTC.

Only a few counts were recorded for this clonotype. The chain carries TRBV27 and TRBJ2-5; D unresolved. V was clipped by 0 bases and J by 0 bases, with 8 bases between them. Per germline, CDR1 MNHEY and CDR2 SMNVEV (reference sequence). This CDR3 has 15 residues. CDR3 sequence reads: CASSLSRLYQETQYF. In nucleotides, the CDR3 is TGTGCCAGCAGTTTATCACGGCTGTACCAAGAGACCCAGTACTTC.